Presented here are 25 T cell receptor beta chains from one specimen sequenced in a study of tumor and adjacent non-tumor tissue in lung cancer. TCRbeta libraries were built with three rounds of nested PCR, modified from ARM-PCR. MiXCR was run by TCRdb on the multiplex PCR reads, yielding one entry per CDR3 protein. The sample has about 100,000 distinct CDR3 sequences, 55% to 65% seen once; the top ten hold roughly 18%. The template was RNA from unsorted bulk tissue. More than 3 cm separated this lung sample from the edge of the tumor. Sequenced sample: distant non-tumor lung tissue. These receptors all come from a man aged 30 to 39 with non-small cell lung cancer.

On this clonotype: Since no conserved phenylalanine or tryptophan closes the CDR3, a read error is the likely cause. The gene calls are TRBV11-3 and TRBJ1-1, with no clear D. CDR1 is SGHNT, CDR2 YENEEA, per germline. V lost 5 bases to trimming and J lost 3 bases, with 13 bases between them. This CDR3 is built from 14 residues. The CDR3 protein is CASSPPGRDTEAFS. The CDR3 nucleotides are TGTGCCAGCAGCCCCCCAGGAAGGGACACTGAAGCTTTCTCT.

On this clonotype: The final CDR3 position lacks the conserved phenylalanine or tryptophan, pointing to a likely read error. This chain links TRBV12-3 or TRBV12-4 with TRBJ2-1; 7 positions match TRBD2. V was clipped by 1 base and J by 10 bases; unmatched bases: 10. There are 15 residues in the CDR3. CDR3: CASSLGSGPTLEQFI. In nucleotides, the CDR3 is TGTGCCAGCAGTTTAGGTAGCGGGCCGACGCTGGAGCAGTTCATC.

This clonotype was detected a few times. The germline gene is not matched at one end of the junction; a read error may be the cause. V usage is TRBV29-1 and J usage is TRBJ2-7, with a weak D call TRBD1 (5 bases). The CDR3 contains 13 residues. Germline V lookup: CDR1 SQVTM, CDR2 ANQGSEA. CDR3 nucleotides: TGCAGCGTTCCGAAGGGGAAGTCCTACGAGCAATACTTC. Its protein is CSVPKGKSYEQYF.

For the CDR3, the DNA is TGTGCCAGCAGCCGTTGGACGGAGGACTACACAGATACGCAGTATTTT. Its translation: CASSRWTEDYTDTQYF. V and J are TRBV5-6 and TRBJ2-3; TRBD2 is a possible D gene (6 bases). CDR1 is SGHDT, CDR2 YYEEEE, per germline. CDR3 size: 16 residues. V lost 4 bases and J 2 bases, leaving 17 bases between the germline ends.

V gene TRBV11-2 combines with J gene TRBJ2-1, with a possible D match to TRBD1 (6 bases). This CDR3 has 12 residues. The V gene lost 3 bases and the J gene lost 9 bases, with 9 bases spanning the gap. Per the germline V gene, CDR1 is SGHAT and CDR2 is FQNNGV. Here the CDR3 DNA reads TGTGCCAGCAGCTTTGGACAGACTGAGCAGTTCTTC. It is translated as CASSFGQTEQFF.

To note about this clonotype: This may arise from a read error, as a much more abundant clone is one base away. This sequence joins TRBV13 and TRBJ2-3; 7 bases are a match to TRBD2. CDR1 and CDR2 (germline): PRHDT, FYEKMQ (reference sequence). The CDR3 extends over 16 amino acids. CDR3 bases: TGTGCCAGCAGCTCCTACCGACAGACTAGCACAGATACGCAGAATTTT. Translation: CASSSYRQTSTDTQNF.

This clonotype has only one observation. V gene TRBV6-5 combines with J gene TRBJ1-1; D gene unclear. Germline V gene sequence: CDR1 MNHEY, CDR2 SVGAGI. The CDR3 loop spans 15 amino acids. The CDR3 protein is CASTGSEPPNTEAFF. The CDR3 bases are TGTGCGAGTACCGGCTCGGAGCCTCCGAACACTGAAGCTTTCTTT.

In this sample, this clonotype turned up many times. This chain connects TRBV6-5 to TRBJ2-2; D gene ambiguous. The CDR3 covers 13 residues. V lost 2 bases and J 2 bases, leaving 3 bases between the germline ends. Germline lookup yields CDR1 MNHEY and CDR2 SVGAGI. CDR3 DNA sequence: TGTGCCAGCAGTTACGATAACACCGGGGAGCTGTTTTTT. Translated, it gives CASSYDNTGELFF.

Comments on this clonotype: A much larger clone differs by one base, so this may be a read error. V usage is TRBV20-1 and J usage is TRBJ1-5; no clear D gene. Germline assignment: CDR1 DFQATT and CDR2 SNEGSKA (reference sequence). The CDR3 length is 14 residues. The CDR3, as DNA: TGCAGTGCTAGTCTTCCAGGTAGCAATCGGCCCCAGCATTTT. Protein: CSASLPGSNRPQHF.

This clonotype occurred many times. This chain joins TRBV6-1 and TRBJ1-5; the D gene is possibly TRBD1 (5 bases). The CDR3 runs to 15 residues. Germline V gene data show CDR1 as MNHNS and CDR2 as SASEGT. Trimming stripped 4 bases from V and 7 bases from J, with 17 bases between. CDR3 sequence reads: CASSVRDSSGQPQHF. The CDR3 DNA sequence: TGTGCCAGCAGTGTCCGCGACAGTTCGGGACAGCCCCAGCATTTT.

Concerning this clonotype itself: A much larger clone sits a single nucleotide away, making a read error possible. CDR3 DNA: TGCAGTGCGCTCGGGGGCAACAACGGGGAGCTGTTTTTT. Translated: CSALGGNNGELFF. The chain is built from TRBV20-1 and TRBJ2-2; TRBD1 or TRBD2 may be the D gene (6 bases each). The length of the CDR3 is 13 residues. CDR1 DFQATT and CDR2 SNEGSKA come from the germline V gene (reference sequence).

The chain combines TRBV19 with TRBJ2-1; 7 bases are a match to TRBD2. V gave up 3 bases and J gave up 1 base; unmatched junction bases: 6. The CDR3 length is 16 residues. Germline V gives CDR1 LNHDA, CDR2 SQIVND (reference sequence). The CDR3 sequence is CASSIPAGVSYNEQFF. The CDR3 nucleotides read TGTGCCAGTAGTATTCCCGCGGGAGTATCCTACAATGAGCAGTTCTTC.

With respect to this clonotype: The junction does not match germline at one end; this may be a read error. The rearrangement links TRBV6-2 or TRBV6-3 to TRBJ2-7, with 8 nucleotides matching TRBD2. The CDR3 spans 14 residues. Germline V gives CDR1 MNHEY, CDR2 SVGEGT. CDR3 in amino acids: CASSSQREHYVQYF. Written as DNA, the CDR3 is TGTGCGAGCAGTAGTCAGCGGGAGCACTACGTGCAGTACTTC.

On this clonotype itself: The junction differs from germline at one of its ends, possibly a read error. This chain joins TRBV6-1 and TRBJ2-7; D possibly corresponds to TRBD1 (6 bases). Germline V CDR1 and CDR2: MNHNS, SASEGT. The CDR3 consists of 15 residues. The DNA of the CDR3 is TGTGCCAGCAACCGAGAAGACAGGACTCCCTACGAGCAGTGCTTC. Its translation is CASNREDRTPYEQCF.

Worth noting for this clonotype: A single base separates this from a much larger clone, so it may be a read error. The chain is built from TRBV20-1 and TRBJ2-5; 10 nucleotides agree with TRBD2. The CDR3 is made up of 15 amino acids. Per the germline V gene, CDR1 is DFQATT and CDR2 is SNEGSKA (reference sequence). The CDR3 DNA sequence: TGCAGTGCTAGAGATCAGAGCGGGGGGGCCTTGACCCACTACTTC. Protein product: CSARDQSGGALTHYF.

This clonotype was detected many times. Written as DNA, the CDR3 is TGCAGTGCCTCTCCCGGGACATCCTACGAGCAGTACTTC. It is translated as CSASPGTSYEQYF. The chain couples TRBV20-1 to TRBJ2-7, with a tentative D call TRBD1 (6 bases). Looked up from germline, CDR1 is DFQATT and CDR2 is SNEGSKA (reference sequence). The CDR3 length is 13 residues. V gave up 6 bases and J gave up 1 base, with 13 bases separating them.

By share, this clonotype ranks as medium-sized. The chain couples TRBV11-2 to TRBJ2-7; D is possibly TRBD1 (6 bases). The CDR3 runs to 11 residues. Germline values: CDR1 SGHAT, CDR2 FQNNGV. V was cut by 2 bases and J by 12 bases, with 11 bases left in between. The CDR3 DNA is TGTGCCAGCAGCTTAAGTACAGGGATGTACTTC. Encoded protein: CASSLSTGMYF.

As to this clonotype: A read error may explain this, as a much larger clone is one base away. The chain uses TRBV11-2 and TRBJ2-2; 7 bases fit TRBD1. The ends lost 6 bases at V and 3 bases at J; junction bases unmatched: 7. This CDR3 comprises 15 residues. The V gene's germline CDR1 is SGHAT and CDR2 FQNNGV. The CDR3 reads CASRPWTGYTGELFF. CDR3 bases: TGTGCCAGCAGGCCTTGGACAGGATACACCGGGGAGCTGTTTTTT.

This clonotype was seen only a few times. One junction end does not reproduce the germline sequence, and a read error may be involved. This chain joins TRBV4-1 and TRBJ2-5; a possible D gene is TRBD1 (5 bases). Germline V lookup: CDR1 MGHRA, CDR2 YSYEKL. This CDR3 comprises 13 residues. In DNA form, the CDR3 reads TGCGCCGGCAGCCCGACAGTTCAAGAGACCCAGTACTTC. This sequence encodes CAGSPTVQETQYF.

This clonotype is termed medium-sized. For the CDR3, the DNA is TGTGCCAGCAGCCTTGCCGTTTTCGGCGGTTCACCCCTCCACTTT. This codes for CASSLAVFGGSPLHF. V and J are TRBV11-3 and TRBJ1-6; no clear D gene. The CDR3 is 15 amino acids. Trimming removed 5 bases at V and 9 bases at J, with 17 bases between. Germline assignment: CDR1 SGHNT and CDR2 YENEEA.

The CDR3 reads CASEFAGTLEAFF. CDR3 DNA: TGTGCCAGCGAATTCGCAGGGACCCTCGAAGCTTTCTTT. This chain joins TRBV12-3 or TRBV12-4 and TRBJ1-1, with D possibly TRBD1 on 5 matching bases. The CDR3 has 13 residues. V lost 8 bases to trimming and J lost 8 bases, with 18 bases between them.

The gene calls are TRBV20-1 and TRBJ2-7, with a tentative D call TRBD2 (6 bases). With 0 bases removed from V and 2 bases from J, the gap between germline ends came to 11 bases. This CDR3 spans 14 amino acids. Germline CDR1 is DFQATT and CDR2 is SNEGSKA (reference sequence). Here the CDR3 reads CSARDPGGPYEQYF. The DNA of the CDR3 is TGCAGTGCTAGAGATCCCGGGGGTCCCTACGAGCAGTACTTC.

On this clonotype: A read error may explain this, as a much larger clone is one base away. The chain carries TRBV6-1 and TRBJ1-5; D not resolved. Per the germline V gene, CDR1 is MNHNS and CDR2 is SASEGT. This CDR3 region has 15 residues. DNA for the CDR3: TGTGCCAGCAGTAAAGCTTTAGCCAGATATCAGCCCCAGCATTTT. Its translation is CASSKALARYQPQHF.

For this clonotype: This may arise from a read error, as a much more abundant clone is one base away. The gene calls are TRBV4-1 and TRBJ2-3, with no clear D. Germline-derived CDR1 and CDR2 are MGHRA and YSYEKL. The CDR3 runs 15 residues. V was trimmed by 1 base and J by 5 bases, leaving 13 bases between them. CDR3 DNA: TGCGCCAGCAGCCAAGTGGTTGGCGGCATAGATACGCAGTATTTT. Protein product: CASSQVVGGIDTQYF.

This chain links TRBV6-2 or TRBV6-3 with TRBJ2-7; TRBD1 agrees at 9 bases. The V gene's germline CDR1 is MNHEY and CDR2 SVGEGT. Trimming at V came to 5 bases and at J to 12 bases, leaving 8 bases not matched to a gene. The CDR3 spans 12 residues. The CDR3 region has the DNA TGTGCCAGCAGTCCGGGACAGGGCGGGCTGTACTTC. Translating it yields CASSPGQGGLYF.